Listed below are T cell receptor beta chains from one sample, sequenced in a study of blood T cell repertoires in COVID-19. Assay: immunoSEQ multiplex PCR; the TCRdb copy retains only in-frame clones and omits some. The table lists nearly 45,000 clones, around 84% of them singletons. The specimen was peripheral blood. These receptors were obtained from a human donor in a cohort sampled during active COVID-19. CDR3s include the opening cysteine and the closing phenylalanine or tryptophan. The D gene is left open where the match is weak. The size entry is marked missing in some rows and otherwise reads once, few, many or a size class.

V gene: TRBV30
D gene: .
clone size: once
J gene: TRBJ2-3
CDR3 protein: CAWRKSGVRDTQYF
CDR3 DNA: TGTGCCTGGAGAAAGTCCGGGGTAAGGGATACGCAGTATTTT

V gene: TRBV6-4
D gene: .
clone size: .
J gene: TRBJ2-1
CDR3 protein: CASSSTAGSSYNEQFF
CDR3 DNA: TGTGCCAGCAGTAGTACGGCGGGGTCATCATACAATGAGCAGTTCTTC

V gene: TRBV27
D gene: .
clone size: .
J gene: TRBJ1-2
CDR3 protein: CASSLGSGTSGYTF
CDR3 DNA: TGTGCCAGCAGTCTGGGTTCAGGGACTAGTGGCTACACCTTC

V gene: TRBV6-5
D gene: .
clone size: .
J gene: TRBJ1-3
CDR3 protein: CASRLSGAGNTIYF
CDR3 DNA: TGTGCCAGCAGACTATCTGGTGCCGGAAACACCATATATTTT

V gene: TRBV18
D gene: .
clone size: .
J gene: TRBJ2-7
CDR3 protein: CASSPGGTESYEQYF
CDR3 DNA: TGTGCCAGCTCACCAGGGGGGACGGAGTCCTACGAGCAGTACTTC

V gene: TRBV5-1
D gene: .
clone size: once
J gene: TRBJ2-2
CDR3 protein: CASSLRTYQGSANTGELFF
CDR3 DNA: TGCGCCAGCAGCTTGCGGACCTATCAGGGGTCCGCGAACACCGGGGAGCTGTTTTTT

V gene: TRBV27
D gene: .
clone size: .
J gene: TRBJ1-1
CDR3 protein: CASSIVNAEAFF
CDR3 DNA: TGTGCCAGCAGTATAGTAAACGCTGAAGCTTTCTTT

V gene: TRBV5-1
D gene: .
clone size: few
J gene: TRBJ2-5
CDR3 protein: CASSEDSDIFSETQYF
CDR3 DNA: TGCGCCAGCAGCGAGGACAGTGACATATTCTCGGAGACCCAGTACTTC

V gene: TRBV7-3
D gene: .
clone size: .
J gene: TRBJ1-2
CDR3 protein: CASSLTGQSIYGYTF
CDR3 DNA: TGTGCCAGCAGCTTAACCGGACAGTCAATCTATGGCTACACCTTC

V gene: TRBV19
D gene: TRBD2
clone size: once
J gene: TRBJ2-3
CDR3 protein: CASTVAGGSAEPQYF
CDR3 DNA: TGTGCCAGTACCGTAGCGGGGGGCTCTGCTGAGCCGCAGTATTTT

V gene: TRBV5-1
D gene: TRBD2
clone size: .
J gene: TRBJ2-3
CDR3 protein: CASSYKTSGKPRGADTQYF
CDR3 DNA: TGCGCCAGCAGCTACAAGACTAGCGGGAAACCAAGGGGGGCGGATACGCAGTATTTT

V gene: TRBV25-1
D gene: TRBD2
clone size: .
J gene: TRBJ2-1
CDR3 protein: CASSEGRAKQFF
CDR3 DNA: TGTGCCAGCAGCGAAGGGAGGGCTAAGCAGTTCTTC

V gene: TRBV5-1
D gene: TRBD2
clone size: .
J gene: TRBJ2-5
CDR3 protein: CASTLAGQETQYF
CDR3 DNA: TGCGCCAGCACCCTAGCGGGGCAAGAGACCCAGTACTTC

V gene: TRBV27
D gene: .
clone size: many
J gene: TRBJ1-1
CDR3 protein: CASSLSGQGKTEAFF
CDR3 DNA: TGTGCCAGCAGTTTATCGGGGCAGGGTAAGACTGAAGCTTTCTTT

V gene: TRBV12-3/TRBV12-4
D gene: .
clone size: .
J gene: TRBJ1-1
CDR3 protein: CASSLQGRTEAFF
CDR3 DNA: TGTGCCAGCAGTTTACAGGGTCGGACTGAAGCTTTCTTT

V gene: TRBV4-2
D gene: TRBD2
clone size: .
J gene: TRBJ2-3
CDR3 protein: CASSQGTLAGGRDTQYF
CDR3 DNA: TGTGCCAGCAGCCAAGGTACCCTAGCGGGGGGGAGAGATACGCAGTATTTT

V gene: TRBV15
D gene: TRBD1
clone size: .
J gene: TRBJ2-1
CDR3 protein: CATSSTLQGAGYNEQFF
CDR3 DNA: TGTGCCACCAGCAGTACCCTCCAGGGGGCGGGATACAATGAGCAGTTCTTC

V gene: TRBV19
D gene: TRBD1
clone size: .
J gene: TRBJ2-3
CDR3 protein: CASSDRGVTDTQYF
CDR3 DNA: TGTGCCAGTAGTGACAGGGGGGTCACAGATACGCAGTATTTT

V gene: TRBV3-1/TRBV3-2
D gene: .
clone size: .
J gene: TRBJ1-1
CDR3 protein: CASSQAGVTEAFF
CDR3 DNA: TGTGCCAGCAGCCAAGCCGGGGTCACTGAAGCTTTCTTT

V gene: TRBV5-1
D gene: .
clone size: .
J gene: TRBJ2-1
CDR3 protein: CASSLLSGPYNEQFF
CDR3 DNA: TGCGCCAGCAGTTTATTGTCTGGGCCCTACAATGAGCAGTTCTTC

V gene: TRBV27
D gene: .
clone size: .
J gene: TRBJ1-1
CDR3 protein: CASSFPREKAFF
CDR3 DNA: TGTGCCAGCAGTTTCCCCCGGGAAAAAGCTTTCTTT

V gene: TRBV24-1
D gene: .
clone size: .
J gene: TRBJ2-6
CDR3 protein: CATNPLNRQSGANVLTF
CDR3 DNA: TGTGCCACCAACCCTTTGAACAGGCAGTCGGGGGCCAACGTCCTGACTTTC

V gene: TRBV10-3
D gene: .
clone size: .
J gene: TRBJ2-2
CDR3 protein: CAIGQANTGELFF
CDR3 DNA: TGTGCCATCGGGCAGGCGAACACCGGGGAGCTGTTTTTT

V gene: TRBV5-3
D gene: TRBD1
clone size: few
J gene: TRBJ1-6
CDR3 protein: CARSLGQGNSPLHF
CDR3 DNA: TGTGCCAGAAGCCTGGGACAGGGAAATTCACCCCTCCACTTT

V gene: TRBV7-9
D gene: .
clone size: once
J gene: TRBJ2-2
CDR3 protein: CASSSRVTGELFF
CDR3 DNA: TGTGCCAGCAGCTCGAGAGTCACCGGGGAGCTGTTTTTT

V gene: TRBV7-9
D gene: TRBD2
clone size: .
J gene: TRBJ2-1
CDR3 protein: CASSLGTSGGGYNEQFF
CDR3 DNA: TGTGCCAGCAGCTTAGGGACTAGCGGGGGAGGATACAATGAGCAGTTCTTC

V gene: TRBV3-1/TRBV3-2
D gene: .
clone size: .
J gene: TRBJ1-2
CDR3 protein: CASSQTAGFRLDYGYTF
CDR3 DNA: TGTGCCAGCAGCCAAACCGCGGGGTTCCGGCTCGATTATGGCTACACCTTC

V gene: TRBV19
D gene: .
clone size: .
J gene: TRBJ2-3
CDR3 protein: CASSIGVLPSTDTQYF
CDR3 DNA: TGTGCCAGTAGTATAGGCGTCCTTCCAAGCACAGATACGCAGTATTTT

V gene: TRBV7-8
D gene: TRBD1
clone size: .
J gene: TRBJ1-2
CDR3 protein: CASSLGDRISF
CDR3 DNA: TGTGCCAGCAGCTTAGGGGACAGGATATCCTTC

V gene: TRBV10-1
D gene: .
clone size: .
J gene: TRBJ1-2
CDR3 protein: CASGGAGQYGYTF
CDR3 DNA: TGCGCCAGCGGGGGGGCTGGACAATATGGCTACACCTTC

V gene: TRBV5-1
D gene: .
clone size: .
J gene: TRBJ1-1
CDR3 protein: CASSLGTTKNTEAFF
CDR3 DNA: TGCGCCAGCAGCTTGGGGACAACCAAGAACACTGAAGCTTTCTTT

V gene: TRBV14
D gene: TRBD2
clone size: .
J gene: TRBJ2-5
CDR3 protein: CASGKNSGQETQYF
CDR3 DNA: TGTGCCAGCGGCAAAAATAGCGGGCAAGAGACCCAGTACTTC

V gene: TRBV6-5
D gene: TRBD1
clone size: .
J gene: TRBJ2-7
CDR3 protein: CASRGTGLTYEQYF
CDR3 DNA: TGTGCCAGCAGGGGGACAGGTCTTACCTACGAGCAGTACTTC

V gene: TRBV5-1
D gene: .
clone size: once
J gene: TRBJ2-7
CDR3 protein: CASSLVRGQAYEQYF
CDR3 DNA: TGCGCCAGCAGCTTGGTTCGCGGGCAGGCCTACGAGCAGTACTTC

V gene: TRBV11-3
D gene: TRBD1
clone size: .
J gene: TRBJ2-3
CDR3 protein: CASSLRQGAFFAQYF
CDR3 DNA: TGTGCCAGCAGCCTAAGACAGGGGGCTTTCTTTGCGCAGTATTTT

V gene: TRBV27
D gene: TRBD1
clone size: .
J gene: TRBJ2-5
CDR3 protein: CASSSTGGLGETQYF
CDR3 DNA: TGTGCCAGCAGCTCTACAGGGGGCCTAGGCGAGACCCAGTACTTC

V gene: TRBV7-9
D gene: .
clone size: .
J gene: TRBJ2-5
CDR3 protein: CASSHTTGPRGETQYF
CDR3 DNA: TGTGCCAGCAGCCATACCACAGGACCCCGGGGGGAGACCCAGTACTTC

V gene: TRBV3-1/TRBV3-2
D gene: TRBD1
clone size: .
J gene: TRBJ1-1
CDR3 protein: CASSRGTDMNTEAFF
CDR3 DNA: TGTGCCAGCAGCCGCGGGACAGACATGAACACTGAAGCTTTCTTT

V gene: TRBV18
D gene: TRBD1
clone size: .
J gene: TRBJ1-1
CDR3 protein: CASRKGADTEAFF
CDR3 DNA: TGTGCCAGCCGGAAGGGGGCTGACACTGAAGCTTTCTTT

V gene: TRBV29-1
D gene: .
clone size: .
J gene: TRBJ1-2
CDR3 protein: CSVDTGRGGYTF
CDR3 DNA: TGCAGCGTTGACACAGGGCGAGGGGGCTACACCTTC

V gene: TRBV28
D gene: .
clone size: .
J gene: TRBJ1-1
CDR3 protein: CASSSTASNTEAFF
CDR3 DNA: TGTGCCAGCAGTTCGACAGCCTCGAACACTGAAGCTTTCTTT

V gene: TRBV19
D gene: TRBD1
clone size: .
J gene: TRBJ1-4
CDR3 protein: CASSLRQGGTNEKLFF
CDR3 DNA: TGTGCCAGTAGTCTCCGACAGGGGGGAACTAATGAAAAACTGTTTTTT

V gene: TRBV6-2/TRBV6-3
D gene: .
clone size: .
J gene: TRBJ1-2
CDR3 protein: CASSFLYGYTF
CDR3 DNA: TGTGCCAGCAGTTTCCTCTATGGCTACACCTTC

V gene: TRBV12-3/TRBV12-4
D gene: .
clone size: .
J gene: TRBJ2-1
CDR3 protein: CASSLAGVQGQFF
CDR3 DNA: TGTGCCAGCAGTTTGGCGGGGGTACAGGGGCAGTTCTTC

V gene: TRBV20-1
D gene: .
clone size: .
J gene: TRBJ1-1
CDR3 protein: CSARTSTEAFF
CDR3 DNA: TGCAGTGCTCGCACCAGCACTGAAGCTTTCTTT

V gene: TRBV7-9
D gene: .
clone size: .
J gene: TRBJ2-3
CDR3 protein: CASSFGEDTQYF
CDR3 DNA: TGTGCCAGCAGCTTCGGGGAAGATACGCAGTATTTT

V gene: TRBV28
D gene: TRBD1
clone size: .
J gene: TRBJ2-1
CDR3 protein: CASSQWTGGVVDNEQFF
CDR3 DNA: TGTGCCAGCAGCCAATGGACAGGGGGGGTCGTGGACAATGAGCAGTTCTTC

V gene: TRBV6-5
D gene: .
clone size: .
J gene: TRBJ2-2
CDR3 protein: CASSMRDSRFGELFF
CDR3 DNA: TGTGCCAGCAGTATGCGGGACTCCCGCTTCGGGGAGCTGTTTTTT

V gene: TRBV9
D gene: .
clone size: .
J gene: TRBJ1-1
CDR3 protein: CASSVAGSSEAFF
CDR3 DNA: TGTGCCAGCAGCGTAGCGGGGTCGTCTGAAGCTTTCTTT

V gene: TRBV6-1
D gene: .
clone size: .
J gene: TRBJ1-1
CDR3 protein: CASSETGESRESFF
CDR3 DNA: TGTGCCAGCAGTGAAACAGGAGAATCCCGTGAATCTTTCTTT

V gene: TRBV27
D gene: .
clone size: .
J gene: TRBJ1-4
CDR3 protein: CASSFTSTNEKLFF
CDR3 DNA: TGTGCCAGCAGTTTTACATCAACTAATGAAAAACTGTTTTTT

V gene: TRBV10-3
D gene: .
clone size: .
J gene: TRBJ2-5
CDR3 protein: CAILAEETQYF
CDR3 DNA: TGTGCCATCCTGGCCGAAGAGACCCAGTACTTC

V gene: TRBV27
D gene: TRBD1
clone size: .
J gene: TRBJ2-7
CDR3 protein: CASSLEQGANYEQYF
CDR3 DNA: TGTGCCAGCAGTTTGGAGCAGGGGGCAAACTACGAGCAGTACTTC